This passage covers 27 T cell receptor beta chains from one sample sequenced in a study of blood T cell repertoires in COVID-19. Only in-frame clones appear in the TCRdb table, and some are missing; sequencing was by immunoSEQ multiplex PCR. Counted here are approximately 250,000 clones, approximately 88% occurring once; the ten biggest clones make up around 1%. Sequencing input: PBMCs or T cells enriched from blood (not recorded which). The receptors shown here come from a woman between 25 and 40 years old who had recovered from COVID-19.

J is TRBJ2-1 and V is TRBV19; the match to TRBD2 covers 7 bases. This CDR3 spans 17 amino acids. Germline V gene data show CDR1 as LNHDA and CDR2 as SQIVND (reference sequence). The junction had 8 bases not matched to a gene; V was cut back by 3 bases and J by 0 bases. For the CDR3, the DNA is TGTGCCAGTAGTATTATCGCGGGAGCCCTCTCCTACAATGAGCAGTTCTTC. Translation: CASSIIAGALSYNEQFF.

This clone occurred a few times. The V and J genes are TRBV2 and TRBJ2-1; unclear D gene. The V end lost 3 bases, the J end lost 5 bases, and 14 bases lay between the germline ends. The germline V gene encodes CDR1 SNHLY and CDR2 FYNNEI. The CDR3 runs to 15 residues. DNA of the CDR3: TGTGCCAGCAGTGAGGCTAGGTCCAACAACAATGAGCAGTTCTTC. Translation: CASSEARSNNNEQFF.

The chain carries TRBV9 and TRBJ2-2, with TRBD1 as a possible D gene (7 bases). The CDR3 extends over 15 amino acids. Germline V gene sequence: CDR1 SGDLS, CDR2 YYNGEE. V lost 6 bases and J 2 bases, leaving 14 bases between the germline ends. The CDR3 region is CASTGGTANTGELFF. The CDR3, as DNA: TGTGCCAGCACTGGCGGGACAGCCAACACCGGGGAGCTGTTTTTT.

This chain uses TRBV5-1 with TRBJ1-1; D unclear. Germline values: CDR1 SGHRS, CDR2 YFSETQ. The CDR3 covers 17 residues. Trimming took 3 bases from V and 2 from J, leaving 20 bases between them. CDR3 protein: CASSSGLQRGRNTEAFF. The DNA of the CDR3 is TGCGCCAGCAGCTCTGGCTTACAGCGGGGAAGAAACACTGAAGCTTTCTTT.

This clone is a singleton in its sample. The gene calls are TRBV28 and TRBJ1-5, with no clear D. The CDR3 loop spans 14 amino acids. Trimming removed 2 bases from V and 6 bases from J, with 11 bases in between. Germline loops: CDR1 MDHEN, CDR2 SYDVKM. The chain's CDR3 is CASSLALEGQPQHF. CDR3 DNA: TGTGCCAGCAGTTTAGCGTTAGAGGGTCAGCCCCAGCATTTT.

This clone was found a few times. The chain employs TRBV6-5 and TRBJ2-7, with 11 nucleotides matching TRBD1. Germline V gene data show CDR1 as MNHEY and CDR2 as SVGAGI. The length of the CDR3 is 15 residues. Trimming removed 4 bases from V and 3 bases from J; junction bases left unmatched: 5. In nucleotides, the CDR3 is TGTGCCAGCAGTTCCGAAGGGACAGGGGGCTACGAGCAGTACTTC. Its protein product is CASSSEGTGGYEQYF.

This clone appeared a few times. CDR3 protein: CASSLGQRTDTQYF. CDR3 bases: TGTGCCAGCAGTCTCGGACAGCGCACAGATACGCAGTATTTT. This chain joins TRBV28 and TRBJ2-3; possibly TRBD1 for D (6 bases). Trimming removed 5 bases from V and 1 base from J, with 10 bases in between. Germline V CDR1 and CDR2: MDHEN, SYDVKM. This CDR3 comprises 14 residues.

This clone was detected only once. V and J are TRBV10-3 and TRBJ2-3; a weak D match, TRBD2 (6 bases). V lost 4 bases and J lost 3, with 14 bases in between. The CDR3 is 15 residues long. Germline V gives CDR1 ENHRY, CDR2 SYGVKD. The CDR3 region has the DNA TGTGCCATCAGTGGAGGCGGGGCGGGAACAGATACGCAGTATTTT. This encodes CAISGGGAGTDTQYF.

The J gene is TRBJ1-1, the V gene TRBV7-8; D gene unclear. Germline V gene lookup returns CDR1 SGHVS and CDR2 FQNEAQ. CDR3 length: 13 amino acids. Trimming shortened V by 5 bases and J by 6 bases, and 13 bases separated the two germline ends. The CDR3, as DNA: TGTGCCAGCAGCCCGAGGGTGACCTCTGAAGCTTTCTTT. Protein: CASSPRVTSEAFF.

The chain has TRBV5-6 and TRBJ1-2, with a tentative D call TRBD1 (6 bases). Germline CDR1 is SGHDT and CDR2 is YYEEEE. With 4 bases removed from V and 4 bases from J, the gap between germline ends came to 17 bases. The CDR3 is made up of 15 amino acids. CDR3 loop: CASSGHPGEGYGYTF. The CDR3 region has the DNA TGTGCCAGCAGCGGACACCCAGGGGAGGGCTATGGCTACACCTTC.

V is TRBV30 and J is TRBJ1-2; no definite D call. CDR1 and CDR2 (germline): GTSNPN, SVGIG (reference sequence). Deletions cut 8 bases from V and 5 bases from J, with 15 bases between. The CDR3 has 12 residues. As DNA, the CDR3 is TGTGCCACCGGCGGATTCGGTTATGGCTACACCTTC. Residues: CATGGFGYGYTF.

For the CDR3, the DNA is TGCGCCAGCAGCTGGGGTACCGGGACAGGGCCATACGAGCAGTACTTC. Encoded protein: CASSWGTGTGPYEQYF. This rearrangement joins TRBV5-1 to TRBJ2-7; the match to TRBD1 covers 9 bases. This CDR3 has 16 residues. From germline, CDR1 is SGHRS and CDR2 YFSETQ. V shed 3 bases and J 4 bases; nucleotides not matched to a gene: 11.

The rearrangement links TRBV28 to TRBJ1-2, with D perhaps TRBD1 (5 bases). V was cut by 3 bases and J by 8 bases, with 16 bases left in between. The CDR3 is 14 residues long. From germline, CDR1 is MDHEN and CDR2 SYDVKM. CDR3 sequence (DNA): TGTGCCAGCAGTTTTACAGGAACCTATGCGGGCTACACCTTC. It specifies CASSFTGTYAGYTF.

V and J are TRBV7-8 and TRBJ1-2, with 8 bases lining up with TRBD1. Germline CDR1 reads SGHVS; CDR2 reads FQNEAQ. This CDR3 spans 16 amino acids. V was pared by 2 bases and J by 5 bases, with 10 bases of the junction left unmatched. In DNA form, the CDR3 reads TGTGCCAGCAGCTTAAGGCCGGGACAGGCCTTATATGGCTACACCTTC. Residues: CASSLRPGQALYGYTF.

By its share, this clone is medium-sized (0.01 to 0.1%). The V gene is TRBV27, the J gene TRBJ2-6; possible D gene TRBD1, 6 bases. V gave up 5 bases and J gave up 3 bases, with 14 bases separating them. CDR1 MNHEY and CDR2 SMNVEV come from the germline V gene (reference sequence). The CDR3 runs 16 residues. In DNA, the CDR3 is TGTGCCAGCAGTCGTCACAGGGCCGATGGGGCCAACGTCCTGACTTTC. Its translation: CASSRHRADGANVLTF.

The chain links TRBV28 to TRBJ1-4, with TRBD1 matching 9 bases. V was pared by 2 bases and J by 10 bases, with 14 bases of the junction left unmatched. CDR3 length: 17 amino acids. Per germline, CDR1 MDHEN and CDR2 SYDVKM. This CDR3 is CASSLGFGDRVVGKLFF. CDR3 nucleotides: TGTGCCAGCAGTTTAGGATTTGGGGACAGGGTCGTAGGAAAACTGTTTTTT. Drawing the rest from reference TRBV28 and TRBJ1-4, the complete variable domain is DVKVTQSSRYLVKRTGEKVFLECVQDMDHENMFWYRQDPGLGLRLIYFSYDVKMKEKGDIPEGYSVSREKKERFSLILESASTNQTSMYLCASSLGFGDRVVGKLFFGSGTQLSVL.

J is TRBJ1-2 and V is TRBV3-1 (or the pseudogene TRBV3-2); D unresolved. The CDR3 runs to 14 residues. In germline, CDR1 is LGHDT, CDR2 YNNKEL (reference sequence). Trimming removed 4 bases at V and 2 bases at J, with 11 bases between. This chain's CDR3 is CASSLREVNYGYTF. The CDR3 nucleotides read TGTGCCAGCAGCCTTCGTGAGGTGAACTATGGCTACACCTTC.

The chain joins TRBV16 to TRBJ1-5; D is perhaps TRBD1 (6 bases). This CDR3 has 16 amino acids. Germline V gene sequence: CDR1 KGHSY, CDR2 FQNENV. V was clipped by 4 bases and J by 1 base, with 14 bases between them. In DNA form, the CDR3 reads TGTGCCAGCAGCCCCAAAGGGGGAAGGAGCAATCAGCCCCAGCATTTT. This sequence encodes CASSPKGGRSNQPQHF.

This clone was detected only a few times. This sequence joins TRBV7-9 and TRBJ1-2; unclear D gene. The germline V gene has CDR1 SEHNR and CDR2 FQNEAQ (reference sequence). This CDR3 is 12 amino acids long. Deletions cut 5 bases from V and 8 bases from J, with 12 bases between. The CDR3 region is CASSPGTRGYTF. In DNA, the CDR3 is TGTGCCAGCAGCCCAGGAACCAGGGGCTACACCTTC.

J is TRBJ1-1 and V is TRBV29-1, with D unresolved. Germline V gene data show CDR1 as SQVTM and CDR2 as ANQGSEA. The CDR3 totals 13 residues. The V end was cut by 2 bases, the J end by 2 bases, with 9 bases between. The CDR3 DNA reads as TGCAGCGTTGAAATAAACAGTAACACTGAAGCTTTCTTT. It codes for CSVEINSNTEAFF. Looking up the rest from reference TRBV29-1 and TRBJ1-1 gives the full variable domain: SAVISQKPSRDICQRGTSLTIQCQVDSQVTMMFWYRQQPGQSLTLIATANQGSEATYESGFVIDKFPISRPNLTFSTLTVSNMSPEDSSIYLCSVEINSNTEAFFGQGTRLTVV.

CDR3 in amino acids: CAPRGCPSYTGELFF. DNA for the CDR3: TGTGCCCCCAGGGGTTGTCCTTCTTACACCGGGGAGCTGTTTTTT. V gene TRBV6-5 combines with J gene TRBJ2-2; D is perhaps TRBD1 (6 bases). The germline CDR1 and CDR2 sequences are MNHEY and SVGAGI. The CDR3 has 15 residues. Trimming stripped 11 bases from V and 3 bases from J, with 19 bases between.

The CDR3 DNA reads as TGTGCCAGCAGCCAAGAGAGTATGAGCACAGATACGCAGTATTTT. Protein: CASSQESMSTDTQYF. The chain links TRBV2 to TRBJ2-3; D remains unclear. CDR1 and CDR2 from the germline V gene are SNHLY and FYNNEI. V lost 6 bases and J 0 bases, leaving 13 bases between the germline ends. The CDR3 is 15 amino acids.

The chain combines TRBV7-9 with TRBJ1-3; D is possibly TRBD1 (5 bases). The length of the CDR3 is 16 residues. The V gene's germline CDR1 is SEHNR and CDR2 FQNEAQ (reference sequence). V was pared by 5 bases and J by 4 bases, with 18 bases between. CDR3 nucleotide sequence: TGTGCCAGCAGCCCTTCGGGGGGTAATATAGGAAACACCATATATTTT. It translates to CASSPSGGNIGNTIYF.

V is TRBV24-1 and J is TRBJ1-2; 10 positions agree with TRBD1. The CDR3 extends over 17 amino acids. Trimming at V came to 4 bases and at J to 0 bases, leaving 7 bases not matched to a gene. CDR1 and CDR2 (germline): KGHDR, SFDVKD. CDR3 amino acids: CATSDPGQGGSNYGYTF. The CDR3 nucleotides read TGTGCCACCAGTGACCCTGGACAGGGGGGCTCTAACTATGGCTACACCTTC.

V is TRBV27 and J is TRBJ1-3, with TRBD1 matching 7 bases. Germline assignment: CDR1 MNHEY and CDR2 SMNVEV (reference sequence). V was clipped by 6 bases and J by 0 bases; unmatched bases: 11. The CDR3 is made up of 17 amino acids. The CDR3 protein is CASSFFGTAFSGNTIYF. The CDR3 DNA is TGTGCCAGCAGCTTCTTCGGGACAGCTTTCTCTGGAAACACCATATATTTT.

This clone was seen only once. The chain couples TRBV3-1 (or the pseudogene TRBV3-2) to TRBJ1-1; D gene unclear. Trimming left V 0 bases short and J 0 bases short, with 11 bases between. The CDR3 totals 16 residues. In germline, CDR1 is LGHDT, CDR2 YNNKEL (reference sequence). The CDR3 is CASSQDLIRMNTEAFF. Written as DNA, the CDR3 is TGTGCCAGCAGCCAAGATTTGATCAGAATGAACACTGAAGCTTTCTTT.

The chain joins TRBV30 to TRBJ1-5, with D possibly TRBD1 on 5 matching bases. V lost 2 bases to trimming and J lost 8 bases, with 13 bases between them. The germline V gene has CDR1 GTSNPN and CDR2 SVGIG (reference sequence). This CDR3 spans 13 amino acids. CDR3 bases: TGTGCCTGGAGTCCCCAATTAGGGGAGCCCCAGCATTTT. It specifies CAWSPQLGEPQHF.